Each of the 5 T cell receptor beta chains below was sequenced from the same sample in a study of blood T cell repertoires in COVID-19. Some clones are missing from TCRdb's copy, which holds only in-frame ones; the method was immunoSEQ multiplex PCR. The sample yields roughly 430,000 clones, about 88% seen once. The sample was PBMCs or T cells enriched from blood (not recorded which). These receptors originate from a young woman who had been exposed to COVID-19.

The V and J genes are TRBV21-1 and TRBJ1-5. TRBV21-1 is listed as a pseudogene. The length of the CDR3 is 17 residues. The CDR3 nucleotides read TGTGCCAGCAGCAAATGGGCGGGGGCGAATAGCAATCAGCCCCAGCATTTT. Protein product: CASSKWAGANSNQPQHF.

V usage is TRBV11-2 and J usage is TRBJ1-5; D remains unclear. The CDR3 extends over 14 amino acids. Trimming removed 8 bases from V and 6 bases from J, with 17 bases in between. Germline values: CDR1 SGHAT, CDR2 FQNNGV. CDR3 amino acids: CASAAVSGGQPQHF. The DNA of the CDR3 is TGTGCCAGCGCGGCAGTCAGCGGAGGTCAGCCCCAGCATTTT. Looking up the rest from reference TRBV11-2 and TRBJ1-5 gives the full variable domain: EAGVAQSPRYKIIEKRQSVAFWCNPISGHATLYWYQQILGQGPKLLIQFQNNGVVDDSQLPKDRFSAERLKGVDSTLKIQPAKLEDSAVYLCASAAVSGGQPQHFGDGTRLSIL.

The chain employs TRBV4-3 and TRBJ1-2; the match to TRBD1 covers 7 bases. The CDR3 is 14 residues long. Trimming at V came to 0 bases and at J to 8 bases, leaving 6 bases not matched to a gene. Germline CDR1 and CDR2: LGHNA and YSLEER. DNA for the CDR3: TGCGCCAGCAGCCAAGATGAGGGGGCGCTAGGCTACACCTTC. As protein: CASSQDEGALGYTF.

The chain joins TRBV28 to TRBJ1-1; D gene ambiguous. Per the germline V gene, CDR1 is MDHEN and CDR2 is SYDVKM. This CDR3 has 15 amino acids. The V end was cut by 3 bases, the J end by 2 bases, with 13 bases between. The CDR3 is CASSFNAEVNTEAFF. The CDR3 region has the DNA TGTGCCAGCAGTTTTAATGCAGAAGTTAACACTGAAGCTTTCTTT.

This chain uses TRBV24-1 with TRBJ2-3, with D maybe TRBD2 (5 bases). Germline CDR1 reads KGHDR; CDR2 reads SFDVKD. The CDR3 is 14 amino acids. V was cut by 6 bases and J by 2 bases, with 11 bases left in between. CDR3 residues: CATSRSGITDTQYF. As DNA, the CDR3 is TGTGCCACCAGTCGGTCGGGGATCACAGATACGCAGTATTTT.